The clone carrying this T cell receptor beta chain showed up many times. Its specificity is not known. TCRdb processed the reads anew with MiXCR; each CDR3 protein has one entry. The profile shows hundreds of thousands of distinct CDR3 sequences, 9.6% of them singletons. These data originate in a study of T cell repertoires in cytomegalovirus infection. Whole-study context: Based on public TCR beta signatures, there were indications of CMV infection and of a matching HLA type. Study-wide results and limits: In two of eight donors, the top clonotype was HLA-C-restricted CMV-specific. Carriage of CMV together with the relevant HLA was identifiable through cumulative public TCR beta family frequency.

The CDR3 covers 16 residues. V lost 4 bases to trimming and J lost 2 bases, with 16 bases between them. Germline V gene data show CDR1 as SGHNT and CDR2 as YYREEE (reference sequence). The J gene is TRBJ2-1, the V gene TRBV5-4; D is ambiguous. This receptor was identified in a human donor in good health (CMV status not recorded). Some clones in this sample may be carry-over from other donors' samples. Sequenced: PBMCs. The CDR3 DNA is TGTGCCAGCAGCCCCGAAAGGCTGGCGGCCTACAATGAGCAGTTCTTC. Translation gives CASSPERLAAYNEQFF.